The entry below gives a single T cell receptor (beta chain) sequence along with its context. This clonotype was observed a handful of times. Its specific antigen is unknown. Per-base quality was not reported, and no clone a single base away is much larger than it. Trimming at the junction amounts to 3 bases on V and 2 bases on J, and the germline ends lie 4 bases apart. Reading from cysteine to phenylalanine, the CDR3 counts 11 amino acids. Of all the DNA, just the CDR3 is kept, 33 bases in frame from base 1. From a lookup of the germline V gene (reference sequence), CDR1 and CDR2 are DFQATT and SNEGSKA. The record originates from a study of blood T cells in healthy people across ages (dated by TCRdb to the mid-2010s). At the level of the whole study: Template switching captured roughly one uniquely barcoded TCR beta cDNA molecule per two T cells in model experiments. To track age-related changes in TCR beta repertoire diversity, the study relied on deep sequencing normalized with unique cDNA molecular identifiers. Donors were grouped into four age groups: young (average 16 years), middle-aged (around 39), aged (around 60) and long-lived (about 82). Donors of different ages were randomly distributed across sequencing lanes to avoid experimental bias. For two donors (one aged 18 to 30 and one aged 80 or older), the study analyzed two additional independent replicas of 1 million unique cDNA reads from the same blood draw. Findings and caveats that apply to the study as a whole: Because donor CMV infection status was unknown, age-related changes in expanded clonotypes were potentially confounded. Conclusive comparison of naive and antigen-experienced compartments was prevented by the profiling of bulk unsorted PBMCs. Estimates of total diversity from one million sequenced T cells were regarded as lower bounds and underestimates. As age increased, observed TCR beta diversity per million T cells dropped in a roughly linear way, and a significant reduction was already evident by age 40. The percentage of naive T cells measured by flow cytometry correlated strongly with observed TCR beta diversity. The long-lived group showed more naive CD4+ T cells, fewer expanded clones and increased TCR diversity than the aged group, suggesting age selection.

Systemically healthy Caucasian individuals from Russia, approximately 39 in total and aged roughly 6 to 100 years, were included as donors. Each donor gave about 9.2 milliliters of peripheral blood, drawn into EDTA-treated Vacutainer tubes. Ficoll-Paque density-gradient centrifugation was used to isolate PBMCs, with at least 6 million per sample. Total RNA was extracted from PBMCs with Trizol reagent, with at least 6 micrograms obtained per sample. For every donor, an aliquot of PBMCs went through flow cytometry to measure the percentages of naive CD45RAhigh/CD27high T cells. Library creation used 5' RACE. TCRdb shows the sequencer as Illumina HiSeq 2500. A second PCR of roughly 7 to 11 cycles was performed with a sample-barcoded 5' primer and a J-beta primer mix. Each TCR beta cDNA molecule received a unique molecular identifier from a template-switch 5' adaptor carrying 12 random nucleotides. Each sample yielded at least 2.5 million CDR3-containing paired-end reads. First-strand cDNA was synthesized from all RNA with the Mint cDNA synthesis kit, primed by a TRBC-specific oligonucleotide. After uracil-DNA glycosylase treatment, a first 18-cycle PCR used universal primers M1SS and BC2_uni_R on all cDNA. The study's own analysis went as follows. For normalization, 1 million high-quality reads, each with a distinct molecular identifier, were randomly selected from each sample. Instead of being binned into consensus sequences, reads that shared molecular identifiers were thrown out. MiTCR, with a Q25 quality threshold and the strictest error-elimination algorithm, was used for CDR3 identification, clonotype clustering and error correction. Lower-bound total TCR beta diversity was estimated with a nonparametric unseen species model using Euler transformation. The public reads were quality trimmed at Q25 with fastp and then assembled into clones with MiXCR by TCRdb, keeping productive beta chains. For every CDR3 protein sequence, its rows merge into one entry that carries the most common genes and DNA. These V and J calls derive from TCRdb rather than the authors' analysis. The sample records approximately 600,000 distinct CDR3 sequences, roughly three fifths of which are singletons. Roughly 34% of the sample goes to the ten largest clones.

The sequence was obtained from a man aged 55-75 years in good health. The chain employs TRBV20-1 and TRBJ2-5, with the D gene call left open. The sample comprised blood. The CDR3 protein: CSASWQETQYF. The bases read TGCAGTGCTAGTTGGCAAGAGACCCAGTACTTC.